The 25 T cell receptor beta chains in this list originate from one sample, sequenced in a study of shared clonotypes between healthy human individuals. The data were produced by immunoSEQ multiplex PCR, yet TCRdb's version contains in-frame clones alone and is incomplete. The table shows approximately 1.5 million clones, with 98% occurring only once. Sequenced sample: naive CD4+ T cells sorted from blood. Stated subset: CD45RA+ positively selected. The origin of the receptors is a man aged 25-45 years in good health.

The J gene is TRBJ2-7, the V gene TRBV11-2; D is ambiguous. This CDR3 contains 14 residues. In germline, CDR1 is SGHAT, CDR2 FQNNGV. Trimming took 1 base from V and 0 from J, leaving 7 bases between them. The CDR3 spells CASSLAPGSYEQYF. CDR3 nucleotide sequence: TGTGCCAGCAGCTTAGCTCCGGGCTCCTACGAGCAGTACTTC.

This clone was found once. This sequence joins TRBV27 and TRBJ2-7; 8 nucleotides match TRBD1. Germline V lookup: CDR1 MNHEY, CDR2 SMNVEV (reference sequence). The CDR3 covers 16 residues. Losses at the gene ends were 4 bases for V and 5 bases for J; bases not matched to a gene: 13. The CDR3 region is CASSSPSHRGSHEQYF. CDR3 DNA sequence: TGTGCCAGCAGTTCCCCTTCCCACAGGGGGTCACACGAGCAGTACTTC.

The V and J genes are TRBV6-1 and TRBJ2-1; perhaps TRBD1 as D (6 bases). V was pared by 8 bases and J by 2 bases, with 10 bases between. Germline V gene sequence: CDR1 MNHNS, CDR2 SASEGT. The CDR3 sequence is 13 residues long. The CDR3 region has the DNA TGTGCCAGCGAACAGGGTACCTACAATGAGCAGTTCTTC. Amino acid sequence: CASEQGTYNEQFF.

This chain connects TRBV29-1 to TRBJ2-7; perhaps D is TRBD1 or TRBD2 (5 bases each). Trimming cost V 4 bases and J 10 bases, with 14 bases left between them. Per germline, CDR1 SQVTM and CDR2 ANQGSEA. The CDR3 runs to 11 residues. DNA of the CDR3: TGCAGCGTTGGCAATGGGGACGGTCAGTACTTC. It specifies CSVGNGDGQYF.

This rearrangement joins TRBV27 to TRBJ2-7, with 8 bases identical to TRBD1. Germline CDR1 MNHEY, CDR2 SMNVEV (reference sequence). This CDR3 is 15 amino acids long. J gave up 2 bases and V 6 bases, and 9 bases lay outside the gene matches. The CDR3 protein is CASRKDRGSTYEQYF. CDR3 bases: TGTGCCAGCAGAAAAGACAGGGGCTCAACCTACGAGCAGTACTTC.

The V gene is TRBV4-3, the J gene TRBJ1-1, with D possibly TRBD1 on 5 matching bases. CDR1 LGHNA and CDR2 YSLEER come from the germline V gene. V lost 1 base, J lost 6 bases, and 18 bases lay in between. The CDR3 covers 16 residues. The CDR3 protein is CASSQGYEGYVAEAFF. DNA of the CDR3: TGCGCCAGCAGCCAAGGGTACGAGGGGTACGTCGCTGAAGCTTTCTTT.

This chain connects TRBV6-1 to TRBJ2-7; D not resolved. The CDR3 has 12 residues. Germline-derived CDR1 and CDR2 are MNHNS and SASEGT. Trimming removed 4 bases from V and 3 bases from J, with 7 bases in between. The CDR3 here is CASSVDFYEQYF. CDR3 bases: TGTGCCAGCAGTGTTGACTTCTACGAGCAGTACTTC.

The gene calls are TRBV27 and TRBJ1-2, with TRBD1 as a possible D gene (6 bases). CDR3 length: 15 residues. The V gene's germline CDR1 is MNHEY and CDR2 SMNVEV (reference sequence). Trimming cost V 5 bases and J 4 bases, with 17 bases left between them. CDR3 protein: CASSTYRDGPYGYTF. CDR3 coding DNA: TGTGCCAGCAGTACCTACAGGGACGGGCCCTATGGCTACACCTTC.

For the CDR3, the DNA is TGTGCCAGCAGTGAAGGGGGGACAGATACGCAGTATTTT. Amino acids: CASSEGGTDTQYF. The rearrangement joins TRBV25-1 to TRBJ2-3, with a tentative D call TRBD2 (6 bases). Germline CDR1 MGHDK, CDR2 SYGVNS. V was shortened by 2 bases and J by 3 bases, with 6 bases between the two germline ends. The CDR3 spans 13 residues. The whole variable domain, filled in from reference TRBV25-1 and TRBJ2-3, reads EADIYQTPRYLVIGTGKKITLECSQTMGHDKMYWYQQDPGMELHLIHYSYGVNSTEKGDLSSESTVSRIRTEHFPLTLESARPSHTSQYLCASSEGGTDTQYFGPGTRLTVL.

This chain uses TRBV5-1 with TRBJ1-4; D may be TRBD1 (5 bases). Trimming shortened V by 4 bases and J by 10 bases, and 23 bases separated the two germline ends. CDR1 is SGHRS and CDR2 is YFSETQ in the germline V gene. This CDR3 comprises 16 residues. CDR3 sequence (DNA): TGCGCCAGCAGCATCGGGGCAGGGTCGGATGTGGGAAAACTGTTTTTT. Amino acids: CASSIGAGSDVGKLFF. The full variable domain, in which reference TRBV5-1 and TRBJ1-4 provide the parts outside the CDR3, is KAGVTQTPRYLIKTRGQQVTLSCSPISGHRSVSWYQQTPGQGLQFLFEYFSETQRNKGNFPGRFSGRQFSNSRSEMNVSTLELGDSALYLCASSIGAGSDVGKLFFGSGTQLSVL.

The CDR3 region is CASSLGQDDQPQHF. DNA for the CDR3: TGCGCCAGCAGCTTGGGGCAGGACGATCAGCCCCAGCATTTT. The chain has TRBV5-1 and TRBJ1-5; D is unresolved. Per the germline V gene, CDR1 is SGHRS and CDR2 is YFSETQ. The CDR3 runs to 14 residues. The germline V and J ends were trimmed by 0 bases and 5 bases, with 9 bases remaining between them.

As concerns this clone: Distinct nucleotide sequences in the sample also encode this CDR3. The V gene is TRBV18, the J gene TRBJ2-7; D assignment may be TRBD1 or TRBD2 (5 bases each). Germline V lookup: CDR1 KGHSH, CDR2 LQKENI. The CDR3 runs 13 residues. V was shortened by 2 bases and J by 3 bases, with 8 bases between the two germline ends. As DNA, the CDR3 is TGTGCCAGCTCACCAGGGACGTTCTACGAGCAGTACTTC. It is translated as CASSPGTFYEQYF.

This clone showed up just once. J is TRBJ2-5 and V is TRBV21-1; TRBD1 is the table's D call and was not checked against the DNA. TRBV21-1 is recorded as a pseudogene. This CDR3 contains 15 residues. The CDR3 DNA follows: TGTGCCATCCGGGACAGCGAGAATTTACAAGAGACCCAGTACTTC. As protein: CAIRDSENLQETQYF.

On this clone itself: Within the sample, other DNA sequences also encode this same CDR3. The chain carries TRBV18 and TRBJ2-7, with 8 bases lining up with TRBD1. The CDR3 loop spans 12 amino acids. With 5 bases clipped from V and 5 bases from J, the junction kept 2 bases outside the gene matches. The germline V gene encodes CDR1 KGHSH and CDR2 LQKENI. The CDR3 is CASSSDRDEQYF. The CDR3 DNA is TGTGCCAGCTCATCGGACAGGGACGAGCAGTACTTC.

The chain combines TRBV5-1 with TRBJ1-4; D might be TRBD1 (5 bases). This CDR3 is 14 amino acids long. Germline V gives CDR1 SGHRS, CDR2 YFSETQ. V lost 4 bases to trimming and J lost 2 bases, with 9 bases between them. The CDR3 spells CASSPQGTNEKLFF. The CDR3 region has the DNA TGCGCCAGCAGCCCTCAGGGTACTAATGAAAAACTGTTTTTT.

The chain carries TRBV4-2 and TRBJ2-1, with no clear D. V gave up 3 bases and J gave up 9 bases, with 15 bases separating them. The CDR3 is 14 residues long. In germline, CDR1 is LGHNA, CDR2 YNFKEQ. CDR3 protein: CASSQKEPETEQFF. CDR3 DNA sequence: TGTGCCAGCAGCCAGAAGGAGCCAGAAACTGAGCAGTTCTTC.

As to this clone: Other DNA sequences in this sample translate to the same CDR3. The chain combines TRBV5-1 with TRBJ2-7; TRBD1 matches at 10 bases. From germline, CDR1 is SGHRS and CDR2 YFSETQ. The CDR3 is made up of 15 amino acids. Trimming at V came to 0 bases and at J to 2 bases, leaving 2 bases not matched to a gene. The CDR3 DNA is TGCGCCAGCAGCTTGGGAGGGACAGGGGCCTACGAGCAGTACTTC. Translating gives CASSLGGTGAYEQYF.

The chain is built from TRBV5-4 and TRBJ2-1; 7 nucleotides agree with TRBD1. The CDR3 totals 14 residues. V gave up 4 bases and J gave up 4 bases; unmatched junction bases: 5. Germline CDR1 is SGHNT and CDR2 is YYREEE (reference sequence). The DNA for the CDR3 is TGTGCCAGCAGCATGGGACAGACATACAATGAGCAGTTCTTC. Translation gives CASSMGQTYNEQFF.

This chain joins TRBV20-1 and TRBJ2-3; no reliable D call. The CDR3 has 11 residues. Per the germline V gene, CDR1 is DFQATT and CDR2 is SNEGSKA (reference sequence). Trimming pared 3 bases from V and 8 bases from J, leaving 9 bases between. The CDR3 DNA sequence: TGCAGTGCTAGTGCGAGAGGTACGCAGTATTTT. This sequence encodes CSASARGTQYF.

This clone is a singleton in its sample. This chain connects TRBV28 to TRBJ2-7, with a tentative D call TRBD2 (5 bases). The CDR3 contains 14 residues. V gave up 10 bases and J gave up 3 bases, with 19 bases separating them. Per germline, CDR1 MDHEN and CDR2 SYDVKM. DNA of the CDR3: TGTGCCACCATAGAAACCCCACGGGACTACGAGCAGTACTTC. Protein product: CATIETPRDYEQYF.

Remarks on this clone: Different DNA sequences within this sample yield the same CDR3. This CDR3 reads CASSLEGTNEKLFF. The CDR3 DNA sequence: TGCGCCAGCAGCTTGGAGGGTACTAATGAAAAACTGTTTTTT. This sequence joins TRBV5-1 and TRBJ1-4; D uncertain. V was cut by 0 bases and J by 2 bases, with 5 bases left in between. CDR1 is SGHRS, CDR2 YFSETQ, per germline. The CDR3 extends over 14 amino acids. Complete variable domain (other parts from reference TRBV5-1 and TRBJ1-4): KAGVTQTPRYLIKTRGQQVTLSCSPISGHRSVSWYQQTPGQGLQFLFEYFSETQRNKGNFPGRFSGRQFSNSRSEMNVSTLELGDSALYLCASSLEGTNEKLFFGSGTQLSVL.

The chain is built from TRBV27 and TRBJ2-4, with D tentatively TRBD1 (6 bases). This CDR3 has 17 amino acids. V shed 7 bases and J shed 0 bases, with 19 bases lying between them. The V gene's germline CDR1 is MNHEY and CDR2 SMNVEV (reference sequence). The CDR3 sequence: CASNPTGTFLAKNIQYF. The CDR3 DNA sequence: TGTGCCAGCAACCCCACCGGGACATTCCTAGCCAAAAACATTCAGTACTTC.

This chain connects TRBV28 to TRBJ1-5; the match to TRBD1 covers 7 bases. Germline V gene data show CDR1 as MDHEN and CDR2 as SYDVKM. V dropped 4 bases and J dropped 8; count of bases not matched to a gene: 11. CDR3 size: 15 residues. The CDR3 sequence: CASSSQRTGQEPQHF. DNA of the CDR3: TGTGCCAGCAGTTCGCAAAGGACAGGTCAGGAGCCCCAGCATTTT. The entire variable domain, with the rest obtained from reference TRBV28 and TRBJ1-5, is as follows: DVKVTQSSRYLVKRTGEKVFLECVQDMDHENMFWYRQDPGLGLRLIYFSYDVKMKEKGDIPEGYSVSREKKERFSLILESASTNQTSMYLCASSSQRTGQEPQHFGDGTRLSIL.

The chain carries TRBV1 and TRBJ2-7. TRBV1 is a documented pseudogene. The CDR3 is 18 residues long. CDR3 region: CTSSQDRGFPGLIYEQYF. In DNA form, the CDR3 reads TGCACCAGCAGCCAAGATCGGGGATTCCCAGGGCTGATATACGAGCAGTACTTC.

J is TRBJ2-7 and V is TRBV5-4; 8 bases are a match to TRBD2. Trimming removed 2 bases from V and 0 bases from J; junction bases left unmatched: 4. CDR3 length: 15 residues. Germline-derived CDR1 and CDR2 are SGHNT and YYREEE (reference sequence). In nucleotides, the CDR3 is TGTGCCAGCAGCTTAAGCGGGAGAACCTCCTACGAGCAGTACTTC. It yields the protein CASSLSGRTSYEQYF.